The rows below give T cell receptor beta chains drawn from one sample of a study of blood T cell repertoires in COVID-19. Sequencing was performed with immunoSEQ multiplex PCR; in TCRdb, only in-frame clones are kept and a portion is missing. The table includes about 310,000 clones, 80% to 90% detected once. Specimen: PBMCs or T cells enriched from blood (not recorded which). Receptors originate from a man aged 25-45 years who had recovered from COVID-19. CDR3s leave out the opening cysteine and the closing phenylalanine or tryptophan. Fields, in order: CDR3 protein, J gene, V gene.

ASSQDPGTSGYEQY TRBJ2-7 TRBV4-2
ASSVGGQVTYNEQF TRBJ2-1 TRBV9
ASSVDLVTAEAF TRBJ1-1 TRBV9
ASSSGTGANEKLF TRBJ1-4 TRBV7-7
ASSLTGGGRNEKLF TRBJ1-4 TRBV7-9
ASERQGRLSSYNEQF TRBJ2-1 TRBV10-1
ASSTLYEQY TRBJ2-7 TRBV19
AWRGGLAGRSYNEQF TRBJ2-1 TRBV30
ASSLAGDTGELF TRBJ2-2 TRBV5-1
ASSLATGVRNTIY TRBJ1-3 TRBV7-8
ASSSQTGSYNSPLH TRBJ1-6 TRBV7-9
ASSDPWDNAEAF TRBJ1-1 TRBV25-1
ASSSVAGVKRTQY TRBJ2-5 TRBV5-6
ASSVDSTMNTEAF TRBJ1-1 TRBV9
ASSHRSWAGELF TRBJ2-2 TRBV4-3
ASSQRFDRQETQY TRBJ2-5 TRBV4-1
ASSFNPPNTEAF TRBJ1-1 TRBV5-1
ASMFLSDTEAF TRBJ1-1 TRBV6-6
ASNLAAGGDTDTQY TRBJ2-3 TRBV5-6
ASSQEVLNYGYT TRBJ1-2 TRBV4-2
ASSFGQGSGANVLT TRBJ2-6 TRBV6-2/TRBV6-3
ASSPSLGGNTEAF TRBJ1-1 TRBV18
ASSFNTKGGPEAF TRBJ1-1 TRBV27
ASSLLSRTEAF TRBJ1-1 TRBV7-3
ASSRRGGRIQETQY TRBJ2-5 TRBV19
AWEEGGGYT TRBJ1-2 TRBV30
ASSLRQGPGYEQY TRBJ2-7 TRBV7-8
AWSSRSRQGN TRBJ1-3 TRBV30
ASSLRTVYEQY TRBJ2-7 TRBV7-2
ASSSRDSTNTGELF TRBJ2-2 TRBV5-4
AGKQGTYEKLF TRBJ1-4 TRBV2
ATSDFGCQGQYSNQPQH TRBJ1-5 TRBV24-1
AWSWRNTEAF TRBJ1-1 TRBV30
ASSVGRTPQPQH TRBJ1-5 TRBV19
ASSLTGGNTEAF TRBJ1-1 TRBV7-3
SVEDRGQEQY TRBJ2-7 TRBV29-1
ASSPGWTGGDSPLH TRBJ1-6 TRBV19
ASSQEGTGLGRGYT TRBJ1-2 TRBV4-2
AIRYSNQPQH TRBJ1-5 TRBV10-3
ASSLTGGSEKLF TRBJ1-4 TRBV5-1
ASSPVGGAVSNQPQH TRBJ1-5 TRBV19
ASSALAGGQETQY TRBJ2-5 TRBV9
ASSSYSVNYGYT TRBJ1-2 TRBV6-5
ATGPDSGNTIY TRBJ1-3 TRBV19
ASSLAGQGLFQETQY TRBJ2-5 TRBV5-4
ASSYEPGVGYGYT TRBJ1-2 TRBV27
SVAGSGGSYGYT TRBJ1-2 TRBV29-1
ASSRVSLHGYT TRBJ1-2 TRBV7-9
ASTPGVLINYGYT TRBJ1-2 TRBV3-1/TRBV3-2
ASSDDGRAGSPLH TRBJ1-6 TRBV2
ASSLGQTNEQF TRBJ2-1 TRBV7-2
ASTATGVTEAF TRBJ1-1 TRBV19
ASSYSTSTGNNEQF TRBJ2-1 TRBV6-5
ASSKTGGPSTDTQY TRBJ2-3 TRBV5-1
ASSVDGTGGYGYT TRBJ1-2 TRBV6-5